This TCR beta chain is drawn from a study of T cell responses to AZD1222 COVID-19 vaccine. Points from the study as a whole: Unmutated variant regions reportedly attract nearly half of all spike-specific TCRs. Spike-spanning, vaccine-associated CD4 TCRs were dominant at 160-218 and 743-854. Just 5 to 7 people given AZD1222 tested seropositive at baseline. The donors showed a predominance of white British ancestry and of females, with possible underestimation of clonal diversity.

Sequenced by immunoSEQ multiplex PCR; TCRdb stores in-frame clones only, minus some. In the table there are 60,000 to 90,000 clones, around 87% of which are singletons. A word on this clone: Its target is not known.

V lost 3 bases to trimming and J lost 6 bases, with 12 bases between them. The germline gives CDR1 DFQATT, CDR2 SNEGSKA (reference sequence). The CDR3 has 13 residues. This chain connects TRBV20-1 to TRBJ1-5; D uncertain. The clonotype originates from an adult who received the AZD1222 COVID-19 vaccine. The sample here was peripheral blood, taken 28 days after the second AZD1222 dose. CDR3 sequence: CSASSVEGQPQHF. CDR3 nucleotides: TGCAGTGCTAGTTCTGTGGAGGGTCAGCCCCAGCATTTT.